This TCR beta chain was identified in a study of cytomegalovirus exposure and HLA in healthy donors. Study-wide points: The authors later linked a missense DCLRE1C variant to TCR beta V- and J-gene trimming. In a later analysis, compared with equally common non-associated chains, HLA-associated beta chains were more expanded.

It was with 60 Vbeta and 13 Jbeta primers that the PCR ran. The assay was immunoSEQ multiplex PCR, and TCRdb's table has in-frame clones only and misses some. Its table records more than 100,000 clones. Germline values: CDR1 SGHRS, CDR2 YFSETQ. Unmatched junction bases numbered 7, after V lost 6 bases and J lost 6 bases. The CDR3 extends over 13 amino acids. Details on this clone: Its matching antigen is unknown.

The sample was PBMCs. The TCR originated in a man aged 35-49 years in good health and CMV-seronegative. The chain uses TRBV5-1 and TRBJ2-3; 7 positions agree with TRBD1. CDR3: CASTGQDGDTQYF. The DNA for the CDR3 is TGCGCCAGCACCGGACAGGATGGGGATACGCAGTATTTT.